This T cell receptor (beta chain) was retrieved from a study of blood T cells in healthy people across ages. CDR3 length: 14 residues. Germline loops: CDR1 LNHNV, CDR2 YYDKDF (reference sequence). Trimming took 2 bases from V and 10 from J, leaving 17 bases between them. This clonotype appeared a few times. With a J-beta primer mix and a sample-barcoded 5' primer, a second PCR ran about 7 to 12 cycles. TCRdb re-analysed the 5' RACE reads in MiXCR, keeping a single row per CDR3 protein. The profile shows some 790,000 distinct CDR3 sequences, around 28% of them singletons. The V gene is TRBV15, the J gene TRBJ1-1, with D possibly matching TRBD1 (5 bases). The sequence came from a woman older than 75 in good health. The specimen was blood. The CDR3 DNA is TGTGCCACCAGCAGACGCCCTGGGGGTTCTGGAGCTTTCTTT. This translates into CATSRRPGGSGAFF.